The 28 T cell receptor beta chains given below trace back to one sample, sequenced in a study of metastatic and nonmetastatic thyroid tumors. TCRdb re-clonotyped the PCR reads via MiXCR. The table has about 92,000 clones, around 14% seen once. All patients were untreated before thyroid surgery. The sample was blood. These receptors came from a female donor with papillary thyroid cancer or a benign thyroid nodule (not recorded which). Some clones in this sample may be carry-over from other donors' samples.

The sample holds many counts of this clone. V gene TRBV12-3 or TRBV12-4 combines with J gene TRBJ1-1; D may be TRBD1 (6 bases). V was shortened by 5 bases and J by 3 bases, with 13 bases between the two germline ends. The CDR3 consists of 14 residues. In nucleotides, the CDR3 is TGTGCCAGCAGTCTACAGGGAGGGGACACTGAAGCTTTCTTT. Encoded protein: CASSLQGGDTEAFF.

This clone was observed at least ten times. The sample carries other DNA sequences with the same CDR3. The V and J genes are TRBV5-5 and TRBJ1-3, with D possibly being TRBD1 (5 bases). This CDR3 contains 13 residues. Trimming shortened V by 1 base and J by 4 bases, and 6 bases separated the two germline ends. CDR1 is SGHKS, CDR2 YYEKEE, per germline (reference sequence). The DNA for the CDR3 is TGTGCCAGCAGCTTGCCAGGGGGAAACACCATATATTTT. It specifies CASSLPGGNTIYF.

The table lists this clone with many counts. V and J are TRBV2 and TRBJ1-1; D remains ambiguous. CDR3 length: 14 amino acids. Germline V CDR1 and CDR2: SNHLY, FYNNEI. Trimming took 5 bases from V and 2 from J, leaving 12 bases between them. CDR3 protein: CASSLRWGNTEAFF. The CDR3 DNA follows: TGTGCCAGCAGTCTCAGGTGGGGTAACACTGAAGCTTTCTTT.

V is TRBV4-1 and J is TRBJ1-1; D is possibly TRBD1 (5 bases). This CDR3 is built from 13 residues. Germline CDR1 reads MGHRA; CDR2 reads YSYEKL. V was pared by 8 bases and J by 3 bases, with 13 bases between. The DNA for the CDR3 is TGCGCCAGCGGCCCGGTGGGGGACACTGAAGCTTTCTTT. This sequence encodes CASGPVGDTEAFF.

This clone turned up a few times. Possible read error: a much larger clone is one base away. The CDR3 loop is CSVQGSETNEKLFF. CDR3 bases: TGCAGCGTCCAGGGGAGCGAAACTAATGAAAAACTGTTTTTT. The chain uses TRBV29-1 and TRBJ1-4; D might be TRBD1 (6 bases). Between the trimmed V and J ends, which lost 6 bases and 1 base, there was a span of 12 bases. Germline assignment: CDR1 SQVTM and CDR2 ANQGSEA. This CDR3 spans 14 amino acids.

This clone was seen at least ten times. The chain couples TRBV6-1 to TRBJ1-1, with D possibly matching TRBD1 (5 bases). CDR1 and CDR2 (germline): MNHNS, SASEGT. Deletions cut 4 bases from V and 4 bases from J, with 16 bases between. This CDR3 region has 15 residues. The CDR3, as DNA: TGTGCCAGCAGTGGCGGTCGGGGGAGGACCACTGAAGCTTTCTTT. Its protein is CASSGGRGRTTEAFF.

This clone was detected ten times or more. This sequence joins TRBV5-5 and TRBJ1-4; 9 positions match TRBD1. Germline V lookup: CDR1 SGHKS, CDR2 YYEKEE (reference sequence). This CDR3 has 17 residues. The V segment lost 0 bases and the J segment 1 base; nucleotides outside the gene matches: 4. DNA for the CDR3: TGTGCCAGCAGCTTGGCCGGACAGGGGCGAACTAATGAAAAACTGTTTTTT. It encodes CASSLAGQGRTNEKLFF.

This clone was seen more than once but under ten times. A much bigger clone sits one base away, suggesting this may be a read error. The chain combines TRBV6-2 or TRBV6-3 with TRBJ2-3, with 8 bases matching TRBD2. V lost 7 bases, J lost 3 bases, and 12 bases stayed unmatched. In germline, CDR1 is MNHEY, CDR2 SVGEGT. The CDR3 contains 16 residues. CDR3 amino acids: CASIDPGGPGTDTQYF. DNA of the CDR3: TGTGCCAGCATAGACCCGGGGGGGCCTGGAACAGATACGCAGTATTTT.

Only a few counts were recorded for this clone. This sequence joins TRBV12-3 or TRBV12-4 and TRBJ2-3, with 9 bases fitting TRBD1. The ends lost 2 bases at V and 7 bases at J; junction bases unmatched: 10. The CDR3 is made up of 16 amino acids. For the CDR3, the DNA is TGTGCCAGCAGTTTAACGACCGGGACAGGGTCATATACGCAGTATTTT. Translating gives CASSLTTGTGSYTQYF.

This clone was observed a handful of times. V gene TRBV5-4 combines with J gene TRBJ2-5; 8 bases map to TRBD1. This CDR3 is 15 amino acids long. Germline V lookup: CDR1 SGHNT, CDR2 YYREEE (reference sequence). Trimming cost V 0 bases and J 5 bases; bases outside gene matches: 6. The CDR3 region has the DNA TGTGCCAGCAGCTTGGCCGGACAGGGAAAGGAGACCCAGTACTTC. Its translation is CASSLAGQGKETQYF.

This clone was detected many times. The chain has TRBV25-1 and TRBJ1-1; unclear D gene. Germline V CDR1 and CDR2: MGHDK, SYGVNS. The V gene lost 1 base and the J gene lost 0 bases, with 12 bases spanning the gap. The CDR3 extends over 16 amino acids. The CDR3 sequence is CASSESRGWVNTEAFF. In DNA form, the CDR3 reads TGTGCCAGCAGTGAATCCCGAGGGTGGGTGAACACTGAAGCTTTCTTT.

This clone showed up just a few times. The chain has TRBV28 and TRBJ2-7; tentatively, D is TRBD1 or TRBD2 (5 bases each). This CDR3 is 13 amino acids long. V lost 5 bases, J lost 10 bases, and 18 bases lay in between. CDR1 and CDR2 from the germline V gene are MDHEN and SYDVKM. Here the CDR3 DNA reads TGTGCCAGCAGTAGGGGCGGGTCCCACTATCAGTACTTC. It specifies CASSRGGSHYQYF.

In its sample, this clone was seen a few times. The chain employs TRBV5-4 and TRBJ1-1, with D maybe TRBD1 (5 bases). This CDR3 has 13 amino acids. V lost 0 bases and J 2 bases, leaving 5 bases between the germline ends. CDR1 SGHNT and CDR2 YYREEE come from the germline V gene (reference sequence). The CDR3 nucleotides are TGTGCCAGCAGCTTGGGGGGCAACACTGAAGCTTTCTTT. As protein: CASSLGGNTEAFF.

This clone was detected only a few times. The rearrangement uses TRBV4-1 and TRBJ2-2; D remains unclear. Germline-derived CDR1 and CDR2 are MGHRA and YSYEKL. The CDR3 totals 16 residues. V gave up 0 bases and J gave up 5 bases, with 13 bases separating them. This chain's CDR3 is CASSQERTKRTGELFF. The CDR3 DNA is TGCGCCAGCAGCCAAGAGAGAACAAAACGTACCGGGGAGCTGTTTTTT.

This clone was seen at least ten times. In the same sample, other DNA sequences code for this CDR3. This chain uses TRBV6-1 with TRBJ2-2; TRBD2 matches 13 bases. Germline CDR1 MNHNS, CDR2 SASEGT. The CDR3 is 15 residues long. Unmatched junction bases numbered 3, after V lost 6 bases and J lost 5 bases. The DNA of the CDR3 is TGTGCCAGCAGGGGACTAGCGGGAAAAACCGGGGAGCTGTTTTTT. Its protein is CASRGLAGKTGELFF.

This clone was picked up many times. The chain carries TRBV5-1 and TRBJ2-1, with TRBD2 identical over 8 bases. Trimming cost V 4 bases and J 6 bases; bases outside gene matches: 3. Germline V gene lookup returns CDR1 SGHRS and CDR2 YFSETQ. CDR3 length: 13 amino acids. This CDR3 is CASSETSGNEQFF. CDR3 DNA: TGCGCCAGCAGCGAAACTAGCGGCAATGAGCAGTTCTTC.

In this sample, this clone turned up a few times. One junction end does not reproduce the germline sequence, and a read error may be involved. This chain joins TRBV11-2 and TRBJ1-2; D not certain. The CDR3 has 17 amino acids. Germline CDR1 is SGHAT and CDR2 is FQNNGV. The DNA for the CDR3 is TGTGCCGGCAGCTTGCTCGCCTCTTCTGGGAACCGCTATGGCTACACCTTC. It translates to CAGSLLASSGNRYGYTF. Based on the CDR3 plus reference TRBV11-2 and TRBJ1-2, the full variable domain is EAGVAQSPRYKIIEKRQSVAFWCNPISGHATLYWYQQILGQGPKLLIQFQNNGVVDDSQLPKDRFSAERLKGVDSTLKIQPAKLEDSAVYLCAGSLLASSGNRYGYTFGSGTRLTVV.

This clone was counted at least ten times. V gene TRBV30 combines with J gene TRBJ1-5, with TRBD1 matching over 8 bases. This CDR3 has 15 amino acids. Germline V CDR1 and CDR2: GTSNPN, SVGIG (reference sequence). V trimming: 1 base; J trimming: 6 bases; junction bases outside the gene matches: 8. CDR3: CAWSAYRGAGQPQHF. The CDR3 DNA is TGTGCCTGGAGTGCGTACAGGGGGGCGGGTCAGCCCCAGCATTTT. Based on the CDR3 plus reference TRBV30 and TRBJ1-5, the full variable domain is SQTIHQWPATLVQPVGSPLSLECTVEGTSNPNLYWYRQAAGRGLQLLFYSVGIGQISSEVPQNLSASRPQDRQFILSSKKLLLSDSGFYLCAWSAYRGAGQPQHFGDGTRLSIL.

Many counts were recorded for this clone. Distinct nucleotide sequences in the sample also encode this CDR3. This chain links TRBV3-1 with TRBJ2-1, with a tentative D call TRBD2 (6 bases). CDR3 size: 13 residues. The V gene lost 5 bases and the J gene lost 10 bases, with 15 bases spanning the gap. CDR1 LGHDT and CDR2 YNNKEL come from the germline V gene (reference sequence). CDR3 loop: CASSGGTTNEQFF. CDR3 coding DNA: TGTGCCAGCAGCGGCGGGACCACCAACGAGCAGTTCTTC.

Many counts were recorded for this clone. CDR3 loop: CASSQASGTVNEQYF. The CDR3 bases are TGTGCCAGCAGCCAAGCCTCCGGGACAGTGAACGAGCAGTACTTC. V gene TRBV4-2 combines with J gene TRBJ2-7; 7 positions match TRBD1. Germline V gives CDR1 LGHNA, CDR2 YNFKEQ. V was pared by 1 base and J by 5 bases, with 8 bases of the junction left unmatched. The CDR3 is 15 amino acids.

This clone was detected ten times or more. This chain joins TRBV3-1 and TRBJ2-5; D is possibly TRBD2 (6 bases). CDR3 size: 18 residues. Germline V CDR1 and CDR2: LGHDT, YNNKEL (reference sequence). V shed 0 bases and J shed 7 bases, with 24 bases lying between them. The CDR3 nucleotides are TGTGCCAGCAGCCAAGATCGGGAGAGGCCCTCGGGAAGTGGGACCCAGTACTTC. Its protein is CASSQDRERPSGSGTQYF.

This clone appeared many times. The CDR3, as DNA: TGTGCCAGCAGTCGACGACAGCCCAGGGGTGAAAAACTGTTTTTT. The encoded protein is CASSRRQPRGEKLFF. The rearrangement uses TRBV12-3 or TRBV12-4 and TRBJ1-4; possible D gene TRBD1, 6 bases. V lost 5 bases and J lost 7, with 17 bases in between. The CDR3 length is 15 residues.

V and J are TRBV6-2 or TRBV6-3 and TRBJ1-2; D is uncertain. CDR3 length: 16 amino acids. CDR1 is MNHEY, CDR2 SVGEGT, per germline. V was shortened by 6 bases and J by 7 bases, with 24 bases between the two germline ends. The CDR3 spells CASSQEAGNPTSGYTF. CDR3 DNA: TGTGCCAGCAGCCAAGAGGCAGGCAACCCCACCTCTGGCTACACCTTC.

CDR3 protein: CASSSRGDVRPGYGYTF. The CDR3 DNA follows: TGTGCCAGCAGCTCACGGGGGGACGTGAGGCCAGGGTATGGCTACACCTTC. V is TRBV7-4 and J is TRBJ1-2; D perhaps matches TRBD1 (5 bases). The CDR3 runs to 17 residues. Germline V lookup: CDR1 SGHVT, CDR2 SQSDAQ. V was trimmed by 4 bases and J by 5 bases, leaving 23 bases between them. The variable domain in full, completed from reference TRBV7-4 and TRBJ1-2, reads GAGVSQSPRYKVAKRGRDVALRCDSISGHVTLYWYRQTLGQGSEVLTYSQSDAQRDKSGRPSGRFSAERPERSVSTLKIQRTEQGDSAVYLCASSSRGDVRPGYGYTFGSGTRLTVV.

This clone has ten or more counts. The chain is built from TRBV27 and TRBJ2-7, with 10 bases identical to TRBD1. V trimming: 3 bases; J trimming: 3 bases; junction bases outside the gene matches: 2. In germline, CDR1 is MNHEY, CDR2 SMNVEV (reference sequence). This CDR3 has 14 residues. This chain's CDR3 is CASSLGQGIYEQYF. Written as DNA, the CDR3 is TGTGCCAGCAGTTTGGGACAGGGGATCTACGAGCAGTACTTC.

At least ten counts were recorded for this clone. The chain carries TRBV10-2 and TRBJ1-2, with D possibly TRBD1 on 6 matching bases. The CDR3 consists of 15 residues. Trimming cost V 3 bases and J 4 bases, with 15 bases left between them. The germline V gene has CDR1 WSHSY and CDR2 SAAADI. CDR3 protein: CASSEDGGAGYGYTF. The CDR3 DNA reads TGCGCCAGCAGTGAAGACGGGGGCGCGGGCTATGGCTACACCTTC.

This clone was counted a few times. This may be a read error, as it is one base from a much larger clone. The V and J genes are TRBV4-1 and TRBJ1-5, with D maybe TRBD1 (6 bases). The germline V and J ends were trimmed by 1 base and 0 bases, with 19 bases remaining between them. Per germline, CDR1 MGHRA and CDR2 YSYEKL. The CDR3 extends over 19 amino acids. The DNA of the CDR3 is TGCGCCAGCAGCCAAGTGTCCAGTATACGAGGGGGTAGCAATCAGCCCCAGCATTTT. It codes for CASSQVSSIRGGSNQPQHF.

There are many counts of this clone. One end of the junction does not line up with germline, which may come from a read error. Other DNA variants within this sample encode the same CDR3. The J gene is TRBJ2-3, the V gene TRBV6-2 or TRBV6-3; a possible D gene is TRBD2 (5 bases). Per the germline V gene, CDR1 is MNHEY and CDR2 is SVGEGT. This CDR3 is 17 amino acids long. The CDR3 DNA reads TGTGCTAGCAGTTACGCCGCCAGGAGGCCGGGTGAGGATACGCAGTATTTT. Translating it yields CASSYAARRPGEDTQYF.